The clone carrying this T cell receptor beta chain has only a few counts. Its matching antigen is unknown. The CDR3 spans 12 residues. The germline gives CDR1 SNHLY, CDR2 FYNNEI. Trimming shortened V by 7 bases and J by 3 bases, and 10 bases separated the two germline ends. These data come from a study of T-cell memory formation after mild COVID-19. Study-level results: Pre-infection memory already had some responding clones, implying cross-reactive memory joined.

From the 5' RACE reads, TCRdb called clonotypes with MiXCR, one entry per CDR3 protein. The profile covers 250,000 to 300,000 distinct CDR3 sequences, with about 15% appearing a single time and over 20% taken by the ten largest. The chain combines TRBV2 with TRBJ2-7; a weak D match, TRBD1 (5 bases). Specimen: PBMCs or a T cell subset sorted from them (not recorded which). The clonotype was recovered from a man aged 18 to 30 who had mild COVID-19 (a few samples of this study predate the infection). Cell type and time point are not known. The CDR3 loop is CASKRQIYEQYV. DNA for the CDR3: TGTGCCAGCAAGAGACAGATCTACGAGCAGTACGTC.